A selection of T cell receptor beta chains follows, all from one sample in a study of regulatory T cells in long-lasting Graves disease. TCRdb analysed the multiplex PCR reads with MiXCR anew, one entry per CDR3 protein. The sample holds about 620,000 distinct CDR3 sequences, 15% to 20% seen once. The same data also contributed to another study, on T cells in Graves' hyperthyroidism and ophthalmopathy.

This specimen consisted of peripheral blood mononuclear cells (PBMCs), obtained at new diagnosis, from a patient treated with antithyroid drugs. The receptors here all came from a woman aged 25 to 45 with Graves disease. Each CDR3 is given with its conserved first and last residue. The D gene is left open where the match is weak. Size is omitted from some rows. Given values are once, few, many or a class for expanded clones.

V,D,size,J,DNA,CDR3
TRBV28,TRBD1,few,TRBJ1-5,TGTGCCAGCAGCTCCTCCCGGACAGGAGTAAAAATTCAGCCCCAGCATTTT,CASSSSRTGVKIQPQHF
TRBV5-1,NA,many,TRBJ2-7,TGCGCCAGCAGACATACCGGGACCGCGTTAATCAACGAGCAGTACTTC,CASRHTGTALINEQYF
TRBV18,NA,few,TRBJ2-7,TGTGCCAGCTCACCAGGGACCCCGCCCTTGGGCGAGCAGTACTTC,CASSPGTPPLGEQYF
TRBV29-1,TRBD1,many,TRBJ1-1,TGCAGCGTTGACACAGGGGGTATTGAAGCTTTCTTT,CSVDTGGIEAFF
TRBV18,NA,few,TRBJ1-5,TGTGCCAGCTCACCTGGAGGCCTCTCACGGAATCAGCCCCAGCATTTT,CASSPGGLSRNQPQHF
TRBV7-8,TRBD2,many,TRBJ2-7,TGTGCCAGCAGCTCTACCGGGACTAGCGGGTCTTACGAGCAGTACTTC,CASSSTGTSGSYEQYF
TRBV20-1,TRBD1,NA,TRBJ1-6,TGCAGTGGTTTCCCGGGACAGGATAATTCACCCCTCCACTTT,CSGFPGQDNSPLHF
TRBV6-1,NA,NA,TRBJ2-5,TGTGCCAGCAGTGAAAATAAGGGTCTAGAGCAGTACTTC,CASSENKGLEQYF
TRBV27,NA,many,TRBJ1-2,TGTGCCAGCAGTTTATTTTTCGGGGGTGGCTACACCTTC,CASSLFFGGGYTF
TRBV18,NA,NA,TRBJ1-6,TGTGCCAGCTCCCCGGCGCTACCGACCGCTAATTCACCCCTCCACTTT,CASSPALPTANSPLHF
TRBV12-3/TRBV12-4,TRBD1,many,TRBJ1-2,TGTGCCAGCAGCAGGGGACAGGGGGCGAGGGGCTACACCTTC,CASSRGQGARGYTF
TRBV5-8,NA,many,TRBJ1-1,TGTGCCAGCAGCTTTGGAGCAGGGAAGGGGTTTGAAGCTTTCTTT,CASSFGAGKGFEAFF
TRBV20-1,NA,NA,TRBJ1-4,TGCAGTGCTCAGGACCTAGATGAACTGTTTTTT,CSAQDLDELFF
TRBV10-3,NA,few,TRBJ2-1,TGTGCCATCAGTGAGGGGGGGGCGGGCCTCTCTTACAATGAGCAGTTCTTC,CAISEGGAGLSYNEQFF
TRBV30,NA,NA,TRBJ2-6,TGTGCCTGGAGTGCAGGGATTGGGGCCAACGTCCTGACTTTC,CAWSAGIGANVLTF
TRBV27,NA,many,TRBJ1-5,TGTGCCAGCAGCTGGCAAAACGATCAGCCCCAGCATTTT,CASSWQNDQPQHF
TRBV20-1,TRBD2,few,TRBJ2-3,TGCAGTGCTAGGCCTAGCGGGAGCGTCACAGATACGCAGTATTTT,CSARPSGSVTDTQYF
TRBV6-1,NA,few,TRBJ1-1,TGTGCCAGCAGGGTCGGGAGCATGAACACTGAAGCTTTCTTT,CASRVGSMNTEAFF
TRBV27,NA,NA,TRBJ2-7,TGTGCCAGCAGTACCTACCGCAACTCCTACGAGCAGTACTTC,CASSTYRNSYEQYF
TRBV20-1,NA,NA,TRBJ2-7,TGCAGTGCCGATAAAACCCCCAGGGGCTACGAGCAGTACTTC,CSADKTPRGYEQYF
TRBV7-2,NA,NA,TRBJ2-5,TGTGCCAGCAGCTTAGAACAGTCGCCGAGACAGTACTTC,CASSLEQSPRQYF
TRBV10-1,TRBD2,few,TRBJ2-3,TGCGCCAGCAGGGACGGGACTAGCGGGCAGGATACGCAGTATTTT,CASRDGTSGQDTQYF
TRBV20-1,TRBD2,NA,TRBJ2-1,TGCAGTGCTTTACCCACAGCGGGAGGGGATGAGCAGTTCTTC,CSALPTAGGDEQFF
TRBV19,NA,NA,TRBJ2-5,TGTGCCACCCAGCTTGGCGGGGATCAAGAGACCCAGTACTTC,CATQLGGDQETQYF
TRBV2,TRBD1,many,TRBJ1-2,TGTGCCAGCAGTGACCCTGGGACAGCTAACTATGGCTACACCTTC,CASSDPGTANYGYTF
TRBV15,NA,many,TRBJ1-2,TGTGCCACCAGCAGCGCAGGATTAAACTATGGCTACACCTTC,CATSSAGLNYGYTF
TRBV18,NA,few,TRBJ1-1,TGTGCCAGCTCGTCATCCTTTAAGAACACTGAAGCTTTCTTT,CASSSSFKNTEAFF
TRBV30,TRBD1,NA,TRBJ1-2,TGTGCCTGGAGACCACGGACAGGGAGGGCTAACTATGGCTACACCTTC,CAWRPRTGRANYGYTF
TRBV2,TRBD1,many,TRBJ1-5,TGTGCCAGCAGTGCAATAACAGGGGCCCAAGAGACCCAGCATTTT,CASSAITGAQETQHF
TRBV6-1,TRBD1,many,TRBJ2-1,TGTGCCAGCAGTGATAACCCAGGGGGCTATGAGCAGTTCTTC,CASSDNPGGYEQFF
TRBV7-9,TRBD2,few,TRBJ2-3,TGTGCCAGCAGCCAGACGCTTGGTTGGGCGGGAGCCCGCACAGATACGCAGTATTTT,CASSQTLGWAGARTDTQYF
TRBV20-1,NA,many,TRBJ2-6,TGCAGTGCTAGGCAGGGGACTGGGGCCAACGTCCTGACTTTC,CSARQGTGANVLTF
TRBV7-6,NA,many,TRBJ2-3,TGTGCCAGCAGCCGCGCAAACACAGATACGCAGTATTTT,CASSRANTDTQYF
TRBV11-2,NA,NA,TRBJ2-7,TGTGCCAGCAGCTTACATCGGGGGGCCAGGGGCGAGCAGTACTTC,CASSLHRGARGEQYF
TRBV18,NA,few,TRBJ1-1,TGTGCCAGCTCACCGTTTAACAGGGCGCGGAACACTGAAGCTTTCTTT,CASSPFNRARNTEAFF
TRBV6-2/TRBV6-3,TRBD1,many,TRBJ1-1,TGTGCCAGCAGTCAACATCGGCTAGGGGGCCGAACTGAAGCTTTCTTT,CASSQHRLGGRTEAFF
TRBV7-8,NA,NA,TRBJ2-7,TGTGCCAGCAGCCAAGAGGACGGCAGGGGCTCCTACGAGCAGTACTTC,CASSQEDGRGSYEQYF
TRBV20-1,NA,NA,TRBJ2-3,TGCAGTGCTAGAGTTCTCCTAGAGGGCACAGATACGCAGTATTTT,CSARVLLEGTDTQYF
TRBV5-1,NA,many,TRBJ1-1,TGCGCCAGCAGCCCGGACAGTTCTTTAATTGAAGCTTTCTTT,CASSPDSSLIEAFF
TRBV27,NA,few,TRBJ2-7,TGTGCCAGCAGAGCTATGACAGCGGGACAGATATATTACGAGCAGTACTTC,CASRAMTAGQIYYEQYF
TRBV11-2,NA,many,TRBJ2-3,TGTGCCAGCAGTCCGGGTTACATAGATTGGGCAGATACGCAGTATTTT,CASSPGYIDWADTQYF
TRBV14,TRBD2,NA,TRBJ2-2,TGTGCCAGCAGCCAAGGCCTAACTAGCGGCCTCACCGGGGAGCTGTTTTTT,CASSQGLTSGLTGELFF
TRBV6-1,NA,NA,TRBJ2-7,TGTGCCAGCGGGGGCGATTATTCCTACGAGCAGTACTTC,CASGGDYSYEQYF
TRBV24-1,TRBD1,many,TRBJ1-1,TGTGCCACCAGACAGACAGGGGGGAACACTGAAGCTTTCTTT,CATRQTGGNTEAFF
TRBV7-2,NA,NA,TRBJ1-1,TGTGCCAGCAGCATCAACGGAGGAACGACTGAAGCTTTCTTT,CASSINGGTTEAFF